The clone carrying this T cell receptor (beta chain) was counted a few times. The entry originates in a study of blood T cell repertoires in COVID-19. The overall study: The United States, Italy and Spain provided the acute and convalescent COVID-19 samples. PBMCs, B-cell-depleted T cells, or T cells provided the cDNA or gDNA that made up the material.

Measured with immunoSEQ multiplex PCR; TCRdb has only the in-frame clones, and not every one. Among tens of thousands of clones listed, approximately 82% were seen once. The CDR3 runs to 15 residues. The V end lost 4 bases, the J end lost 0 bases, and 11 bases lay between the germline ends. CDR1 is SGHRS and CDR2 is YFSETQ in the germline V gene. This clonotype originated in a human donor in a cohort sampled during active COVID-19. Sample: peripheral blood. The rearrangement joins TRBV5-1 to TRBJ1-5, with D tentatively TRBD1 (5 bases). The CDR3 DNA follows: TGCGCCAGCAGCCCTGACAGTAATAGCAATCAGCCCCAGCATTTT. It translates to CASSPDSNSNQPQHF.